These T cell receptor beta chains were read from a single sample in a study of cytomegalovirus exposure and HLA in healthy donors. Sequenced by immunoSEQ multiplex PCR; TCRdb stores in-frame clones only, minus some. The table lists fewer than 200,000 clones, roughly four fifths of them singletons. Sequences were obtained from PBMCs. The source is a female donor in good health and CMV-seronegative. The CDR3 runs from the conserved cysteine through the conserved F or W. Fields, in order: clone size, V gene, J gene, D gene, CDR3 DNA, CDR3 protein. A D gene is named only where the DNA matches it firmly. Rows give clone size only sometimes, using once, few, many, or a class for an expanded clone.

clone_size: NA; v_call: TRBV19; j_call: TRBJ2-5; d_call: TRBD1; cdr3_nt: TGTGCCAGTAGTCGGGCGGCAGGGGGCATACCTAAAGAGACCCAGTACTTC; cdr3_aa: CASSRAAGGIPKETQYF
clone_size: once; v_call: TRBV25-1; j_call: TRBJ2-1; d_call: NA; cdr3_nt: TGTGCCAGCAGCCCGTGGCCGAATGAGCAGTTCTTC; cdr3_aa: CASSPWPNEQFF
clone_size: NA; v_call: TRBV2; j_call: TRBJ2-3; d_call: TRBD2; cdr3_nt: TGTGCCAGCACCCCGGGGGGGGGTCCAGATACGCAGTATTTT; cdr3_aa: CASTPGGGPDTQYF
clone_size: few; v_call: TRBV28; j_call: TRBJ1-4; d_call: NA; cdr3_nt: TGTGCCAGCAGTGCTTACTACAGCCAGCGGAACGAAAAACTGTTTTTT; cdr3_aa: CASSAYYSQRNEKLFF
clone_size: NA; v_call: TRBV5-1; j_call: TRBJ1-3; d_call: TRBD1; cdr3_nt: TGCGCCAGCAGCTTGGTAGGGGCAGGGGGCGCCGGGTTTGGAAACACCATATATTTT; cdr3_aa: CASSLVGAGGAGFGNTIYF
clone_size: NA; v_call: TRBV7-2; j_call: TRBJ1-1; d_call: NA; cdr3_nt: TGTGCCAGCAGCTTAGGTCTGCGGGACGGAGGAAGGGTGAACACTGAAGCTTTCTTT; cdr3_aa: CASSLGLRDGGRVNTEAFF
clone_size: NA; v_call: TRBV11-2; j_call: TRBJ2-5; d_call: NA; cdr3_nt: TGTGCCAGCAGCTTACTTGAGACCCAGTACTTC; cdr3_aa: CASSLLETQYF
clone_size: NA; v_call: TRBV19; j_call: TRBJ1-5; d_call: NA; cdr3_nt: TGTGCCAGTAGTATAGCCGACTATAGCAATCAGCCCCAGCATTTT; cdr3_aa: CASSIADYSNQPQHF
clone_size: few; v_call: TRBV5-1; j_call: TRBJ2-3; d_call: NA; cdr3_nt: TGCGCCAGCAGCTTGGGGCGGACTAGCACAGATACGCAGTATTTT; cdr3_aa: CASSLGRTSTDTQYF
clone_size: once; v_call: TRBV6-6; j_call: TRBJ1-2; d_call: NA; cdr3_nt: TGTGCCAGCATCCTGGACGGACAAAACTATGGCTACACCTTC; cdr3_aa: CASILDGQNYGYTF
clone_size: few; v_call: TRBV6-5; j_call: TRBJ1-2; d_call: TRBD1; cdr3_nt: TGTGCCAGCAGGGCTCTGGGGACAGATTTAGGCTACACCTTC; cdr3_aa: CASRALGTDLGYTF